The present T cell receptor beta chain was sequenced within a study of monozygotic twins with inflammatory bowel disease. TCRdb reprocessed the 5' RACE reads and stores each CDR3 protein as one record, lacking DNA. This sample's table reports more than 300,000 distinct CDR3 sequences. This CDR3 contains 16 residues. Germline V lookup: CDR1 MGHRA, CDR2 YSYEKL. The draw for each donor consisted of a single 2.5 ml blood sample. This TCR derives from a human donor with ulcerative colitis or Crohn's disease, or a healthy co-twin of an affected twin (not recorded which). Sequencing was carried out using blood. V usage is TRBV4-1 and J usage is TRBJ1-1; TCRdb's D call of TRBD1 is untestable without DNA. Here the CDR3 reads CASSQQNFPKNTEAFF.